Shown below are 25 T cell receptor beta chains from a single sample sequenced in a study of T cells after somatic rescue of genetic block. TCRdb keeps only in-frame clones here, not all; method: immunoSEQ multiplex PCR. The repertoire holds 7,300 or so clones, with roughly four fifths as singletons. The source material was peripheral blood mononuclear cells (PBMCs). The receptors shown here come from a boy aged 5-17 years.

The gene calls are TRBV7-9 and TRBJ2-5, with a possible D match to TRBD1 (6 bases). The CDR3 length is 13 residues. Per the germline V gene, CDR1 is SEHNR and CDR2 is FQNEAQ (reference sequence). The germline V and J ends were trimmed by 5 bases and 5 bases, with 12 bases remaining between them. The DNA for the CDR3 is TGTGCCAGCAGCCTTCCTCAGGGGGAGACCCAGTACTTC. Translating gives CASSLPQGETQYF.

The V and J genes are TRBV29-1 and TRBJ1-2; D is ambiguous. This CDR3 spans 11 amino acids. Trimming cost V 4 bases and J 2 bases, with 5 bases left between them. Germline assignment: CDR1 SQVTM and CDR2 ANQGSEA. CDR3 protein: CSVVTNYGYTF. The CDR3 nucleotides read TGCAGCGTTGTAACAAACTATGGCTACACCTTC. The full variable domain, completed using reference TRBV29-1 and TRBJ1-2, is SAVISQKPSRDICQRGTSLTIQCQVDSQVTMMFWYRQQPGQSLTLIATANQGSEATYESGFVIDKFPISRPNLTFSTLTVSNMSPEDSSIYLCSVVTNYGYTFGSGTRLTVV.

The CDR3 here is CASSQDGFPVGTDTQYF. DNA for the CDR3: TGCGCCAGCAGCCAAGATGGGTTTCCCGTTGGCACAGATACGCAGTATTTT. The rearrangement joins TRBV4-3 to TRBJ2-3; D not resolved. CDR1 is LGHNA, CDR2 YSLEER, per germline. The CDR3 is 17 residues long. V shed 0 bases and J shed 1 base, with 14 bases lying between them.

As DNA, the CDR3 is TGTGCCAGCAGCAAAAGTTACCCGACCTACGAGCAGTACTTC. Translation: CASSKSYPTYEQYF. The genes are TRBV21-1 and TRBJ2-7. TRBV21-1 is termed a pseudogene. CDR3 length equals 14 residues.

As regards this clone: An end of the junction differs from the germline gene, which may be a read error. V usage is TRBV18 and J usage is TRBJ2-7; TRBD2 matches 12 bases. Germline V gene lookup returns CDR1 KGHSH and CDR2 LQKENI. The CDR3 extends over 15 amino acids. The CDR3 region is CASSEFGEGLAGYNF. The CDR3 nucleotides read TGTGCCAGCTCTGAATTCGGGGAGGGACTAGCGGGTTACAACTTC.

This clone came up once. The chain combines TRBV18 with TRBJ2-7; TRBD1 matches 9 bases. Germline V gene sequence: CDR1 KGHSH, CDR2 LQKENI. The trim removed 3 bases at V and 3 bases at J, leaving 15 bases unmatched. This CDR3 has 18 amino acids. The DNA of the CDR3 is TGTGCCAGCTCACCTTATTTAACCATTCCGGGACAGGGCTACGAGCAGTACTTC. It encodes CASSPYLTIPGQGYEQYF.

The V and J genes are TRBV7-9 and TRBJ2-3; 9 bases match TRBD2. V was clipped by 2 bases and J by 1 base; unmatched bases: 1. Germline lookup yields CDR1 SEHNR and CDR2 FQNEAQ (reference sequence). This CDR3 is built from 15 residues. The CDR3 coding sequence is TGTGCCAGCAGCTTACTAGCGGGGCGCACAGATACGCAGTATTTT. Amino acid sequence: CASSLLAGRTDTQYF.

J is TRBJ1-2 and V is TRBV28; TRBD1 is a possible D gene (5 bases). The ends were cut back, 3 bases at V and 5 bases at J, with 13 bases in the middle. This CDR3 spans 14 amino acids. Per germline, CDR1 MDHEN and CDR2 SYDVKM. DNA of the CDR3: TGTGCCAGCAGTTTTCAGGGCTTATATTATGGCTACACCTTC. As protein: CASSFQGLYYGYTF.

The V gene is TRBV11-3, the J gene TRBJ1-2; TRBD1 is a possible D gene (5 bases). Deletions cut 7 bases from V and 4 bases from J, with 10 bases between. The CDR3 loop spans 12 amino acids. The germline V gene has CDR1 SGHNT and CDR2 YENEEA. The CDR3 protein is CASTNQGYGYTF. The CDR3 DNA sequence: TGTGCCAGCACCAACCAGGGCTATGGCTACACCTTC. The full variable domain, with the rest looked up from reference TRBV11-3 and TRBJ1-2, is EAGVVQSPRYKIIEKKQPVAFWCNPISGHNTLYWYLQNLGQGPELLIRYENEEAVDDSQLPKDRFSAERLKGVDSTLKIQPAELGDSAVYLCASTNQGYGYTFGSGTRLTVV.

This clone occurred a few times. J is TRBJ2-3 and V is TRBV9, with TRBD2 as a possible D gene (6 bases). Germline V gene sequence: CDR1 SGDLS, CDR2 YYNGEE. This CDR3 contains 15 residues. Trimming shortened V by 4 bases and J by 1 base, and 13 bases separated the two germline ends. DNA of the CDR3: TGTGCCAGCAGCCCCGGAGGGGTCGGCACAGATACGCAGTATTTT. The encoded protein is CASSPGGVGTDTQYF.

The chain couples TRBV6-1 to TRBJ2-7, with D unresolved. CDR1 is MNHNS and CDR2 is SASEGT in the germline V gene. Trimming stripped 2 bases from V and 2 bases from J, with 19 bases between. This CDR3 comprises 17 residues. CDR3 sequence (DNA): TGTGCCAGCAGTGAAAGTGGCCTTCCCTCTAACCCCTACGAGCAGTACTTC. Its protein product is CASSESGLPSNPYEQYF.

This chain connects TRBV4-3 to TRBJ2-7, with TRBD1 identical over 8 bases. V lost 0 bases, J lost 4 bases, and 2 bases stayed unmatched. Per germline, CDR1 LGHNA and CDR2 YSLEER. The CDR3 runs 14 residues. This CDR3 reads CASSQDRGRYEQYF. For the CDR3, the DNA is TGCGCCAGCAGCCAAGACAGGGGGCGGTACGAGCAGTACTTC.

The chain joins TRBV10-3 to TRBJ2-1; D is perhaps TRBD1 or TRBD2 (5 bases each). The CDR3 totals 14 residues. V lost 3 bases, J lost 5 bases, and 11 bases lay in between. CDR1 is ENHRY, CDR2 SYGVKD, per germline. The CDR3 here is CAISDPGADNEQFF. CDR3 nucleotides: TGTGCCATCAGTGACCCCGGGGCCGACAATGAGCAGTTCTTC.

This clone is deemed medium-sized. V and J are TRBV14 and TRBJ2-7; 7 bases agree with TRBD1. The germline V gene has CDR1 SGHDN and CDR2 FVKESK. The CDR3 contains 13 residues. Unmatched junction bases numbered 5, after V lost 3 bases and J lost 6 bases. CDR3 amino acids: CASSQVGGGEQYF. CDR3 coding DNA: TGTGCCAGCAGCCAGGTAGGGGGCGGCGAGCAGTACTTC.

The rearrangement joins TRBV7-8 to TRBJ1-1; D not certain. CDR3 size: 13 residues. The ends were cut back, 5 bases at V and 5 bases at J, with 12 bases in the middle. Germline lookup yields CDR1 SGHVS and CDR2 FQNEAQ. Here the CDR3 reads CASSRSWDTEAFF. For the CDR3, the DNA is TGTGCCAGCAGCCGTTCTTGGGATACTGAAGCTTTCTTT.

This clone was counted only a few times. The rearrangement joins TRBV28 to TRBJ1-1; D not resolved. V was trimmed by 5 bases and J by 3 bases, leaving 10 bases between them. This CDR3 contains 13 residues. Germline CDR1 MDHEN, CDR2 SYDVKM. This chain's CDR3 is CASSPPVHTEAFF. For the CDR3, the DNA is TGTGCCAGCAGTCCCCCGGTCCACACTGAAGCTTTCTTT.

The J gene is TRBJ1-5, the V gene TRBV5-1; no definite D call. From germline, CDR1 is SGHRS and CDR2 YFSETQ. There are 17 residues in the CDR3. The germline V and J ends were trimmed by 5 bases and 5 bases, with 23 bases remaining between them. The CDR3 loop reads CASSYHPQTSTHQPQHF. CDR3 DNA: TGCGCCAGCAGTTATCACCCCCAGACAAGTACCCATCAGCCCCAGCATTTT.

The chain combines TRBV9 with TRBJ2-6, with D perhaps matching TRBD1 (6 bases). The ends were cut back, 3 bases at V and 0 bases at J, with 13 bases in the middle. The CDR3 contains 17 residues. Germline CDR1 reads SGDLS; CDR2 reads YYNGEE. The CDR3 loop reads CASSGPGHSSGANVLTF. CDR3 DNA: TGTGCCAGCAGCGGACCGGGACACTCCTCTGGGGCCAACGTCCTGACTTTC.

V is TRBV11-3 and J is TRBJ2-5; D remains ambiguous. CDR3 length: 15 amino acids. The germline CDR1 and CDR2 sequences are SGHNT and YENEEA. Trimming took 3 bases from V and 5 from J, leaving 16 bases between them. CDR3 bases: TGTGCCAGCAGCTTCGGTCGTGGAGATTGGGAGACCCAGTACTTC. Amino acids: CASSFGRGDWETQYF.

The chain couples TRBV5-4 to TRBJ2-5; TRBD2 might be the D (5 bases). The J call may be mistaken, given a closer DNA end match to TRBJ2-7. Germline CDR1 reads SGHNT; CDR2 reads YYREEE (reference sequence). The CDR3 is made up of 15 amino acids. CDR3 coding DNA: TGTGCCAGCAGCTTGAGTGTGGATCGGGATTACGAGCAGTACTTC. Translated, it gives CASSLSVDRDYEQYF.

This chain links TRBV11-3 with TRBJ1-1; 8 nucleotides line up with TRBD1. CDR3 length: 14 residues. The trim removed 5 bases at V and 2 bases at J, leaving 4 bases unmatched. The germline gives CDR1 SGHNT, CDR2 YENEEA. CDR3 coding DNA: TGTGCCAGCAGCCCCGGACAGGGAAACACTGAAGCTTTCTTT. Its protein product is CASSPGQGNTEAFF.

The chain uses TRBV28 and TRBJ2-7, with D perhaps matching TRBD1 (5 bases). Deletions cut 7 bases from V and 1 base from J, with 11 bases between. Germline CDR1 MDHEN, CDR2 SYDVKM. The CDR3 has 13 amino acids. The CDR3: CASMTVYSYEQYF. The DNA for the CDR3 is TGTGCCAGCATGACAGTCTATTCCTACGAGCAGTACTTC.

V is TRBV5-1 and J is TRBJ2-1; D unclear. Germline values: CDR1 SGHRS, CDR2 YFSETQ. This CDR3 is 14 amino acids long. Trimming took off 2 bases at V and 6 bases at J, with 12 bases between the two ends. The CDR3 DNA sequence: TGCGCCAGCAGCTTAGCGCTTCCCCCCAATGAGCAGTTCTTC. Amino acid sequence: CASSLALPPNEQFF.

V and J are TRBV5-1 and TRBJ2-3, with unresolved D. The germline V gene has CDR1 SGHRS and CDR2 YFSETQ. Trimming stripped 0 bases from V and 3 bases from J, with 8 bases between. There are 14 residues in the CDR3. In DNA, the CDR3 is TGCGCCAGCAGCTTGGACGTCGCAACAGATACGCAGTATTTT. Amino acids: CASSLDVATDTQYF.

J is TRBJ1-2 and V is TRBV15, with a tentative D call TRBD1 (6 bases). The CDR3 totals 14 residues. From germline, CDR1 is LNHNV and CDR2 YYDKDF (reference sequence). V was trimmed by 6 bases and J by 4 bases, leaving 15 bases between them. The CDR3 loop reads CATRGHPNPYGYTF. CDR3 nucleotides: TGTGCCACCAGGGGACATCCAAATCCCTATGGCTACACCTTC.